This section outlines one T cell receptor beta chain sequence together with its context. The antigen remains undetermined. The data are from a study of T cell responses to AZD1222 COVID-19 vaccine. Study-level findings and limits: Mapped onto spike, vaccine-associated CD4 TCRs spanned it and were dominant at 160-218 and 743-854.

V was clipped by 7 bases and J by 0 bases, with 7 bases between them. From germline, CDR1 is MDHEN and CDR2 SYDVKM. The length of the CDR3 is 13 residues. Data came from immunoSEQ multiplex PCR; TCRdb stores just in-frame clones and leaves some out. The sample gives about 120,000 clones, approximately 90% of which show up once; approximately 3% is in the top ten. The starting material was peripheral blood, obtained on day 0 of AZD1222 vaccination. This clonotype originated in an adult in good health. The chain combines TRBV28 with TRBJ2-4; D gene unclear. Written as DNA, the CDR3 is TGTGCCAGCATGGTCGAAGCCAAAAACATTCAGTACTTC. Amino acid sequence: CASMVEAKNIQYF.